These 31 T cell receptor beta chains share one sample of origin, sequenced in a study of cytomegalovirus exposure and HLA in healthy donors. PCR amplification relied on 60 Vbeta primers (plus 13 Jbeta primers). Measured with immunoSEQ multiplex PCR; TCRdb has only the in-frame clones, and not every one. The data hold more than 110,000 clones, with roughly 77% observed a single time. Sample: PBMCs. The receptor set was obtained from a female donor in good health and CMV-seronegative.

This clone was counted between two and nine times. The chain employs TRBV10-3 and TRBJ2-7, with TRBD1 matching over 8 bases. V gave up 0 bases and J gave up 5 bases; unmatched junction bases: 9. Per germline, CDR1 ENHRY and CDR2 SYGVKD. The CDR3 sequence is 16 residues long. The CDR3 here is CAISESTRTGHNEQYF. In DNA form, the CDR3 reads TGTGCCATCAGTGAGTCGACCCGGACAGGGCATAACGAGCAGTACTTC.

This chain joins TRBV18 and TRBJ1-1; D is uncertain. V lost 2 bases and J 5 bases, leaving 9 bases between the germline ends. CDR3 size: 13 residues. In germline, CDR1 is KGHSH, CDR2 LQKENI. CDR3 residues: CASSPETRTEAFF. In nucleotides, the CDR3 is TGTGCCAGCTCACCAGAAACGAGGACTGAAGCTTTCTTT.

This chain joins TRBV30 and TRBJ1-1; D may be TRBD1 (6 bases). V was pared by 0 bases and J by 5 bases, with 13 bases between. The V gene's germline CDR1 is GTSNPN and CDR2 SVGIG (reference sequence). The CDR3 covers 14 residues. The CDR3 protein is CAWSVGRGGTEAFF. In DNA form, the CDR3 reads TGTGCCTGGAGTGTTGGCAGGGGAGGGACTGAAGCTTTCTTT.

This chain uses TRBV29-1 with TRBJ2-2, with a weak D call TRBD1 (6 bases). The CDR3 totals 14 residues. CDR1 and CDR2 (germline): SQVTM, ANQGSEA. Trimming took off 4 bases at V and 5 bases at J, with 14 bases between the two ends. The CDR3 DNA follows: TGCAGCGTTGGCGACAGGCGTCGGACCGGGGAGCTGTTTTTT. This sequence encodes CSVGDRRRTGELFF.

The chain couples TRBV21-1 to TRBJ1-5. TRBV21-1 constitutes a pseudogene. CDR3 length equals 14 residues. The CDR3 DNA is TGTGCCAGCAGCGACAGAGGGGGGGGTCAGCCCCAGCATTTT. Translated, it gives CASSDRGGGQPQHF.

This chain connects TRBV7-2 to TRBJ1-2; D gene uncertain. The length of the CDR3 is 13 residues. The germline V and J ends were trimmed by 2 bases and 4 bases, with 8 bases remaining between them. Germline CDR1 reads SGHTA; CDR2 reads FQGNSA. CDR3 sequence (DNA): TGTGCCAGCAGCTTAATCAGCGGCTATGGCTACACCTTC. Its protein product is CASSLISGYGYTF.

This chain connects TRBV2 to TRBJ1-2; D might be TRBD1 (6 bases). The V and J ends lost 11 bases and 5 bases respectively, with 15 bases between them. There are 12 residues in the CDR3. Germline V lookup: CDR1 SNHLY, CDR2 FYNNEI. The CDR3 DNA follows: TGTGCCGGGAGGGGGGCCGGGTATGGCTACACCTTC. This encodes CAGRGAGYGYTF.

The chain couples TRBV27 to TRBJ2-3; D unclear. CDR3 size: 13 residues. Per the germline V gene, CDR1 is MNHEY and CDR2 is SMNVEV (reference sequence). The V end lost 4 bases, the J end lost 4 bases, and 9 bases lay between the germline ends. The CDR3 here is CASSSLLSDTQYF. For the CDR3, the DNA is TGTGCCAGCAGTTCACTACTCTCAGATACGCAGTATTTT.

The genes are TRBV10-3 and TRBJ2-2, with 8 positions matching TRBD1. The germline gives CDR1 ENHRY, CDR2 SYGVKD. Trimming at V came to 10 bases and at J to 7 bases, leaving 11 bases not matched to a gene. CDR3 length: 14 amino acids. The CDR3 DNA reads TGTGCCACACAACAGGGGGGAGCGGACGGGGAGCTGTTTTTT. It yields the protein CATQQGGADGELFF.

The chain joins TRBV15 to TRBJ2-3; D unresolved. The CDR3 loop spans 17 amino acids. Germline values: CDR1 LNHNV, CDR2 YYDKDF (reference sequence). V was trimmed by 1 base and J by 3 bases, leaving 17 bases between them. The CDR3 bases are TGTGCCACCAGCAGAGTACCCCATCCCGACGGGACAGATACGCAGTATTTT. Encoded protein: CATSRVPHPDGTDTQYF.

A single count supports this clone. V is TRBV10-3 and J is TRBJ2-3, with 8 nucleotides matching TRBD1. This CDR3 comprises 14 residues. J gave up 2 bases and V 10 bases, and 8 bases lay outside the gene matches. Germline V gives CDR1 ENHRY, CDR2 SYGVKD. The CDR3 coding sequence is TGTGCCACTTCAGACAGGGGAGTCACAGATACGCAGTATTTT. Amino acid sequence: CATSDRGVTDTQYF.

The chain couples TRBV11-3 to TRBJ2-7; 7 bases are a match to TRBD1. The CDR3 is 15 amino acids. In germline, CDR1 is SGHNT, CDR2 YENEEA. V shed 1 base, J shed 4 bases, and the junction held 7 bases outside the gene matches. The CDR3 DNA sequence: TGTGCCAGCAGCTTAGGACTCACAGGGGTATACGAGCAGTACTTC. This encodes CASSLGLTGVYEQYF.

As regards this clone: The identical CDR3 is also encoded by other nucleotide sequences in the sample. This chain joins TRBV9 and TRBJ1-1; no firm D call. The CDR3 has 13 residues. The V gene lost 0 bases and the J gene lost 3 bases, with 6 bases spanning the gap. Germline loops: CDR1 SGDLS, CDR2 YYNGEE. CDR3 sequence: CASSVAGDTEAFF. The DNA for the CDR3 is TGTGCCAGCAGCGTAGCAGGCGACACTGAAGCTTTCTTT. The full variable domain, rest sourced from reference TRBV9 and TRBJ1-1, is DSGVTQTPKHLITATGQRVTLRCSPRSGDLSVYWYQQSLDQGLQFLIQYYNGEERAKGNILERFSAQQFPDLHSELNLSSLELGDSALYFCASSVAGDTEAFFGQGTRLTVV.

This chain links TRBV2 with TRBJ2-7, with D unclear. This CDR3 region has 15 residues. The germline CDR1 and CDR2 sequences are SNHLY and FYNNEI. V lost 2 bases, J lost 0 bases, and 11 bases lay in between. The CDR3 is CASSEQALNSYEQYF. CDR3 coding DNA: TGTGCCAGCAGTGAACAGGCATTAAACTCCTACGAGCAGTACTTC.

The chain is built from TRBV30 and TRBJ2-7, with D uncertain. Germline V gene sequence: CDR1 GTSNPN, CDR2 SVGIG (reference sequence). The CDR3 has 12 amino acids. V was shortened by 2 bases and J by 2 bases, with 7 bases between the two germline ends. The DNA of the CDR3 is TGTGCCTGGAGTACCGGTCCCTACGAGCAGTACTTC. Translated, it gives CAWSTGPYEQYF.

Here the CDR3 DNA reads TGCGCCAGCAGCTTAACACTAGCGGGAGTCACCGGGGAGCTGTTTTTT. It yields the protein CASSLTLAGVTGELFF. V gene TRBV5-1 combines with J gene TRBJ2-2; TRBD2 aligns across 11 bases. The V segment lost 2 bases and the J segment 4 bases; nucleotides outside the gene matches: 4. Germline V gene data show CDR1 as SGHRS and CDR2 as YFSETQ. CDR3 length: 16 amino acids.

In DNA, the CDR3 is TGTGCCAGCAGCTGGGCAGGTAACACTGAAGCTTTCTTT. Its translation: CASSWAGNTEAFF. The V gene is TRBV7-6, the J gene TRBJ1-1; no clear D gene. The germline V gene encodes CDR1 SGHVS and CDR2 FNYEAQ. This CDR3 has 13 residues. V lost 4 bases, J lost 2 bases, and 8 bases lay in between. Full variable domain (missing parts from reference TRBV7-6 and TRBJ1-1): GAGVSQSPRYKVTKRGQDVALRCDPISGHVSLYWYRQALGQGPEFLTYFNYEAQQDKSGLPNDRFSAERPEGSISTLTIQRTEQRDSAMYRCASSWAGNTEAFFGQGTRLTVV.

The CDR3 DNA reads as TGCGCCAGCAGCTTGGCCGAGACTAGCGGGGGGCGGGAGACCCAGTACTTC. Protein sequence: CASSLAETSGGRETQYF. The rearrangement links TRBV5-1 to TRBJ2-5; 13 bases map to TRBD2. CDR1 and CDR2 (germline): SGHRS, YFSETQ. V dropped 0 bases and J dropped 5; count of bases not matched to a gene: 7. CDR3 length: 17 amino acids.

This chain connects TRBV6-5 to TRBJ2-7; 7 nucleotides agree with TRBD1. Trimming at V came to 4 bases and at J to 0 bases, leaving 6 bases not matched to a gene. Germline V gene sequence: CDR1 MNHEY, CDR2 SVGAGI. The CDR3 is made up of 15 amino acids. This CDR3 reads CASSSPGQSSYEQYF. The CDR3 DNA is TGTGCCAGCAGTTCCCCGGGACAGAGCTCCTACGAGCAGTACTTC.

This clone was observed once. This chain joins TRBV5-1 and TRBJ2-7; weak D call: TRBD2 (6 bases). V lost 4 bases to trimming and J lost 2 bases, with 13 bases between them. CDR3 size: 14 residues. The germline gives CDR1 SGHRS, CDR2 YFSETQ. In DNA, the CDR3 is TGCGCCAGCAGCGCCGCGGGACGGACCTACGAGCAGTACTTC. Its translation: CASSAAGRTYEQYF.

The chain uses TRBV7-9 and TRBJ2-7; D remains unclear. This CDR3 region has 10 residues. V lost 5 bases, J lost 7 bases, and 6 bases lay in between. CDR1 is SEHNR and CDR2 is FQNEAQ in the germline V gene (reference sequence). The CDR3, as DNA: TGTGCCAGCAGCGCTAGAGAGCAGTACTTC. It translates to CASSAREQYF.

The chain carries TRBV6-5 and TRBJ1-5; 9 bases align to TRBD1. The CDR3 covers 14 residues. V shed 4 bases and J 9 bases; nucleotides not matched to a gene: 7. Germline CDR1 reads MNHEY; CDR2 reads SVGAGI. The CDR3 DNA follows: TGTGCCAGCAGTTTTGGGACAGGGCAATGGCCCCAGCATTTT. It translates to CASSFGTGQWPQHF.

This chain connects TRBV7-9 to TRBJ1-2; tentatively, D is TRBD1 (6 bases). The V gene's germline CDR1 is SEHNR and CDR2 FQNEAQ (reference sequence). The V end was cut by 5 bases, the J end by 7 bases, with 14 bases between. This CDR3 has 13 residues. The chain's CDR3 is CASSQAGDSGYTF. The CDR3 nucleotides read TGTGCCAGCAGCCAGGCAGGGGATAGTGGCTACACCTTC.

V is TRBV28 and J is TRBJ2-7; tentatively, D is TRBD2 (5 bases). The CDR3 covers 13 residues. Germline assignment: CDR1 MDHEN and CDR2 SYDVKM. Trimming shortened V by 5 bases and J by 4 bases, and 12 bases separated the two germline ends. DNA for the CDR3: TGTGCCAGCAGTCCGCCGGGGTGGTACGAGCAGTACTTC. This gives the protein CASSPPGWYEQYF.

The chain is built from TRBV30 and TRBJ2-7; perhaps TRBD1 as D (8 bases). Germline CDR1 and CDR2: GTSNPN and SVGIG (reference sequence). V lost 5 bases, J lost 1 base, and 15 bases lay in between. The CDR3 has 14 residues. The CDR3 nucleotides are TGTGCCTGGGATACAGGGGGGGCATCCTACGAGCAGTACTTC. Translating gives CAWDTGGASYEQYF.

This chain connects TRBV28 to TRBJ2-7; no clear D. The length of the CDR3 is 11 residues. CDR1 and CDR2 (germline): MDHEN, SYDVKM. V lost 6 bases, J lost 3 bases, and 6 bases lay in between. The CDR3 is CASRSLYEQYF. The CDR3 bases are TGTGCCAGCAGGTCCCTCTACGAGCAGTACTTC.

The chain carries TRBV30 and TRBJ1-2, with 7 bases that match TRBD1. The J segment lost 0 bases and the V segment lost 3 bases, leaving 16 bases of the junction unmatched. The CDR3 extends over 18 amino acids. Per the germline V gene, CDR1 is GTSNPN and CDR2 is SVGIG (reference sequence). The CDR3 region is CAWRGLDRRISANYGYTF. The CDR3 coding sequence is TGTGCCTGGAGGGGGCTGGACAGGAGGATTTCAGCTAACTATGGCTACACCTTC.

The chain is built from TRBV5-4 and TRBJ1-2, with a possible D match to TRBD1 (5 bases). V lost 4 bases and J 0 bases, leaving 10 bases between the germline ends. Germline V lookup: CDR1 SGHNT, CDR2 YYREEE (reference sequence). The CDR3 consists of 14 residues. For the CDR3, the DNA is TGTGCCAGCAGCCCGACAGATCCTAACTATGGCTACACCTTC. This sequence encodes CASSPTDPNYGYTF.

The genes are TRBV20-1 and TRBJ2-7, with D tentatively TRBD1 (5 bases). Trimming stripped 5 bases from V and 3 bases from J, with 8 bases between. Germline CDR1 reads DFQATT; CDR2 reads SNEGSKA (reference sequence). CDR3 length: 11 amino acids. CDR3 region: CSAFTGYEQYF. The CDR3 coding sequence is TGCAGTGCTTTTACAGGCTACGAGCAGTACTTC.

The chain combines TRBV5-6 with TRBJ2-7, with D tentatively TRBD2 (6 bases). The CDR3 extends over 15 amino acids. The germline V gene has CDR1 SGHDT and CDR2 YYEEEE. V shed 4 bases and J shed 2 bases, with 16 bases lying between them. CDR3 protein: CASSPDGGITYEQYF. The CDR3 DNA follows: TGTGCCAGCAGCCCAGACGGGGGTATCACCTACGAGCAGTACTTC.

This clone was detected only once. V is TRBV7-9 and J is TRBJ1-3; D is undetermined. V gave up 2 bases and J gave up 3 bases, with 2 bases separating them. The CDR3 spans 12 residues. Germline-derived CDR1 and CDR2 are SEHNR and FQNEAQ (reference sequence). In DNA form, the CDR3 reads TGTGCCAGCAGCTTACTTGGAAACACCATATATTTT. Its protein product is CASSLLGNTIYF.